This entry lists 18 T cell receptor beta chains sequenced from one sample in a study of identical twins. TCRdb re-called the 5' RACE reads through MiXCR, storing one row per CDR3 protein. The sample consists of about 700,000 distinct CDR3 sequences, over 8.5% of them appearing once. These data are also associated with another study on yellow fever vaccine responses in identical twins.

Sequences were obtained from PBMCs. Receptor source: a young woman in good health.

In this sample, this clonotype turned up a few times. V and J are TRBV6-2 or TRBV6-3 and TRBJ2-7; perhaps TRBD1 as D (6 bases). There are 15 residues in the CDR3. Trimming stripped 4 bases from V and 1 base from J, with 14 bases between. In germline, CDR1 is MNHEY, CDR2 SVGEGT. CDR3 DNA: TGTGCCAGCAGTTTTCAGAGGACAGCGTCCTACGAGCAGTACTTC. Residues: CASSFQRTASYEQYF.

This clonotype has ten or more counts. This chain joins TRBV7-3 and TRBJ2-4; D possibly corresponds to TRBD2 (6 bases). Trimming pared 2 bases from V and 8 bases from J, leaving 13 bases between. Germline assignment: CDR1 SGHTA and CDR2 FQGTGA. The CDR3 totals 14 residues. CDR3 bases: TGTGCCAGCAGCTTATTGGGGGGAGAGGACATTCAGTACTTC. This sequence encodes CASSLLGGEDIQYF.

In this sample, this clonotype turned up once. The rearrangement links TRBV29-1 to TRBJ2-7; TRBD2 might be the D (7 bases). CDR3 length: 12 amino acids. CDR1 SQVTM and CDR2 ANQGSEA come from the germline V gene. V was clipped by 4 bases and J by 5 bases, with 12 bases between them. The CDR3, as DNA: TGCAGCGTTGCTTGGGGGGGCGACGAGCAGTACTTC. Translated: CSVAWGGDEQYF.

This clonotype turned up a few times. The chain recombines TRBV20-1 with TRBJ2-7; 10 positions agree with TRBD1. This CDR3 comprises 15 residues. J lost 5 bases, V lost 3 bases, and 10 bases had no gene match. From germline, CDR1 is DFQATT and CDR2 SNEGSKA (reference sequence). The DNA for the CDR3 is TGCAGTGCTAGTGGGGCCGGGACAGGGGCGAACGAGCAGTACTTC. Translating it yields CSASGAGTGANEQYF.

The chain recombines TRBV20-1 with TRBJ1-3; D gene uncertain. V lost 6 bases and J 0 bases, leaving 6 bases between the germline ends. The germline V gene encodes CDR1 DFQATT and CDR2 SNEGSKA (reference sequence). The CDR3 contains 12 residues. CDR3 protein: CSAFSSGNTIYF. The CDR3 nucleotides are TGCAGTGCGTTTAGCTCTGGAAACACCATATATTTT.

This clonotype has only a few counts. The chain links TRBV7-9 to TRBJ2-3, with D hard to call. CDR1 SEHNR and CDR2 FQNEAQ come from the germline V gene (reference sequence). The CDR3 has 11 residues. Trimming took 10 bases from V and 5 from J, leaving 10 bases between them. In DNA, the CDR3 is TGTGCCAACGACCGCAAAGATACGCAGTATTTT. The encoded protein is CANDRKDTQYF.

Many counts were recorded for this clonotype. The chain is built from TRBV12-3 or TRBV12-4 and TRBJ2-3; D unclear. Trimming took off 2 bases at V and 2 bases at J, with 11 bases between the two ends. The CDR3 loop spans 15 amino acids. CDR3 residues: CASSLYRKDTDTQYF. The CDR3 DNA reads TGTGCCAGCAGTTTATATCGGAAGGACACAGATACGCAGTATTTT.

This clonotype was seen many times. The V call is TRBV12-3 or TRBV12-4, the J call TRBJ1-1; D gene unclear. CDR3 length: 11 amino acids. With 8 bases removed from V and 8 bases from J, the gap between germline ends came to 12 bases. CDR3 loop: CASATRGEAFF. The CDR3 DNA is TGTGCCAGCGCCACGCGGGGAGAAGCTTTCTTT.

This clonotype was counted between two and nine times. This rearrangement joins TRBV6-2 or TRBV6-3 to TRBJ2-1; 9 bases line up with TRBD1. The J segment lost 15 bases and the V segment lost 8 bases, leaving 14 bases of the junction unmatched. The CDR3 is 13 residues long. The germline V gene has CDR1 MNHEY and CDR2 SVGEGT. The CDR3 loop is CASDHLGGQGLFF. The CDR3 bases are TGTGCCAGCGACCACCTCGGGGGACAGGGACTGTTCTTC.

V gene TRBV7-6 combines with J gene TRBJ2-7; TRBD2 matches 9 bases. Germline V gene data show CDR1 as SGHVS and CDR2 as FNYEAQ. The CDR3 length is 16 residues. The CDR3: CANVAGDHTMTYEQYF. Written as DNA, the CDR3 is TGTGCGAACGTAGCGGGAGATCATACTATGACCTACGAGCAGTACTTC. Based on the CDR3 plus reference TRBV7-6 and TRBJ2-7, the full variable domain is GAGVSQSPRYKVTKRGQDVALRCDPISGHVSLYWYRQALGQGPEFLTYFNYEAQQDKSGLPNDRFSAERPEGSISTLTIQRTEQRDSAMYRCANVAGDHTMTYEQYFGPGTRLTVT.

This clonotype was picked up many times. The chain joins TRBV7-2 to TRBJ2-5, with D uncertain. Trimming took 0 bases from V and 11 from J, leaving 10 bases between them. This CDR3 comprises 12 residues. Germline V gene lookup returns CDR1 SGHTA and CDR2 FQGNSA. CDR3 amino acids: CASSLASRSQYF. CDR3 bases: TGTGCCAGCAGCTTAGCCTCCAGGAGTCAGTACTTC.

The chain couples TRBV7-9 to TRBJ2-7; either TRBD1 or TRBD2 may supply D (6 bases each). Germline V gene data show CDR1 as SEHNR and CDR2 as FQNEAQ (reference sequence). CDR3 length: 15 residues. V lost 3 bases and J 7 bases, leaving 19 bases between the germline ends. The DNA for the CDR3 is TGTGCCAGCAGCTTCACGGGGGCCGAGAGGGGGGAGCAGTACTTC. Translation: CASSFTGAERGEQYF.

The gene calls are TRBV28 and TRBJ2-7; 9 nucleotides line up with TRBD1. CDR3 length equals 12 residues. Per the germline V gene, CDR1 is MDHEN and CDR2 is SYDVKM. V shed 8 bases and J 3 bases; nucleotides not matched to a gene: 2. The CDR3 here is CASQGQGYEQYF. The CDR3 DNA reads TGTGCCAGCCAGGGACAGGGCTACGAGCAGTACTTC.

This clonotype appeared many times. CDR3 bases: TGTGCCAGCAGCCCCGGGACTAGTACGGTTACGCAGTATTTT. Translating gives CASSPGTSTVTQYF. The chain recombines TRBV7-2 with TRBJ2-3, with 8 bases lining up with TRBD2. V dropped 5 bases and J dropped 8; count of bases not matched to a gene: 9. Germline assignment: CDR1 SGHTA and CDR2 FQGNSA. The CDR3 has 14 amino acids. Full variable domain (remainder filled in from reference TRBV7-2 and TRBJ2-3): GAGVSQSPSNKVTEKGKDVELRCDPISGHTALYWYRQSLGQGLEFLIYFQGNSAPDKSGLPSDRFSAERTGGSVSTLTIQRTQQEDSAVYLCASSPGTSTVTQYFGPGTRLTVL.

This clonotype was seen many times. The chain recombines TRBV7-3 with TRBJ1-5; possible D gene TRBD1, 5 bases. Trimming removed 5 bases from V and 0 bases from J, with 17 bases in between. The CDR3 has 17 amino acids. CDR1 is SGHTA and CDR2 is FQGTGA in the germline V gene. CDR3 in amino acids: CASSPHVGPHSNQPQHF. CDR3 nucleotides: TGTGCCAGCAGCCCCCACGTGGGGCCCCATAGCAATCAGCCCCAGCATTTT.

This clonotype has a handful of counts. The chain joins TRBV24-1 to TRBJ2-3; D is unclear. This CDR3 contains 13 residues. Trimming stripped 3 bases from V and 5 bases from J, with 8 bases between. Germline V gene lookup returns CDR1 KGHDR and CDR2 SFDVKD. In nucleotides, the CDR3 is TGTGCCACCAGTGATCCCCCCGGAGATACGCAGTATTTT. Translation: CATSDPPGDTQYF.

This clonotype was picked up many times. This CDR3 is CASSWTGTGRDEQYF. CDR3 in DNA: TGCGCCAGCAGCTGGACCGGGACAGGGAGGGACGAGCAGTACTTC. V is TRBV5-1 and J is TRBJ2-7, with 9 bases lining up with TRBD1. The V gene end was trimmed by 3 bases and the J gene end by 5 bases; junction bases not matched to a gene: 9. The germline gives CDR1 SGHRS, CDR2 YFSETQ. The CDR3 length is 15 residues.

In this sample, this clonotype turned up many times. This chain uses TRBV12-3 or TRBV12-4 with TRBJ1-1, with D possibly matching TRBD1 (5 bases). With 5 bases removed from V and 7 bases from J, the gap between germline ends came to 11 bases. The CDR3 length is 12 residues. DNA for the CDR3: TGTGCCAGCAGTCCCGGGCAGGGTGAAGCTTTCTTT. It specifies CASSPGQGEAFF.